A selection of T cell receptor beta chains follows, all from one sample in a study of T-cell memory formation after mild COVID-19. TCRdb independently ran MiXCR on the 5' RACE reads; one entry per CDR3 protein. The data show about 560,000 distinct CDR3 sequences, less than 25% seen once. Input material: PBMCs or a T cell subset sorted from them (not recorded which). These receptors came from an adult woman who had mild COVID-19 (a few samples of this study predate the infection). Cell type and time point are not known. Both conserved end residues are part of each CDR3. A D gene is named only where the DNA matches it firmly. The listing skips clone size in some rows; elsewhere it reads once, few, many or a size class.

j_call v_call clone_size d_call cdr3_nt cdr3_aa
TRBJ2-1 TRBV7-8 once TRBD2 TGTGCCAGCAGCGCAGGGGGACTAGCGGAGCGACTTGAGCAGTTCTTC CASSAGGLAERLEQFF
TRBJ2-1 TRBV20-1 few TRBD2 TGCAGTGCTCTAGCGGGGGGACTTGGGCGCGAGCAGTTCTTC CSALAGGLGREQFF
TRBJ2-3 TRBV2 - TRBD2 TGTGCCAGCAGGGCTAGCGGAGTTCGCACAGATACGCAGTATTTT CASRASGVRTDTQYF
TRBJ2-2 TRBV12-3/TRBV12-4 - TRBD1 TGTGCCAGCAGTTTGGACCACACAGGGGGGCGGGCCGGGGAGCTGTTTTTT CASSLDHTGGRAGELFF
TRBJ2-5 TRBV30 once TRBD1 TGTGCCTGGAACCCGGGACAGGGGGCGCGGACCCAGTACTTC CAWNPGQGARTQYF
TRBJ1-1 TRBV6-1 few TRBD1 TGTGCCAGCAGTGAGGGAAACAGGGGTATGGCTTTCTTT CASSEGNRGMAFF
TRBJ2-3 TRBV7-8 few TRBD2 TGTGCCACCGGGACTAGCGGCGCAGATACGCAGTATTTT CATGTSGADTQYF
TRBJ1-5 TRBV12-3/TRBV12-4 - TRBD1 TGTGCCAGCAGAAACAGGGGGCCCAATCAGCCCCAGCATTTT CASRNRGPNQPQHF
TRBJ2-1 TRBV7-2 - - TGTGCCAGCAGCCTCGCTGTTTTACAGGGTGGGGATGAGCAGTTCTTC CASSLAVLQGGDEQFF
TRBJ1-5 TRBV20-1 many - TGCAGTGCTAGAGACGACGAGGGGCCCCAGCATTTT CSARDDEGPQHF
TRBJ2-1 TRBV4-3 - TRBD2 TGCGCCAGCAGCCCTACCCTGGGCGGGAGGGCCCCCAATGAGCAGTTCTTC CASSPTLGGRAPNEQFF
TRBJ2-1 TRBV11-3 - - TGTGCCAGCAGCTTCCCGGGAGACGCCTACAATGAGCAGTTCTTC CASSFPGDAYNEQFF
TRBJ1-1 TRBV27 few - TGTGCCAGCAGTTTTTTAGGGCAGAACACTGAAGCTTTCTTT CASSFLGQNTEAFF
TRBJ1-4 TRBV7-9 many TRBD1 TGTGCCAGCAGCTCCTACGACAGGGTGCAAGAAAAACTGTTTTTT CASSSYDRVQEKLFF
TRBJ1-2 TRBV29-1 few TRBD1 TGCAGCACGGGGACAGGAGAAAACTATGGCTACACCTTC CSTGTGENYGYTF
TRBJ2-2 TRBV11-2 - TRBD1 TGTGCCAGCAGCCCTTCGGACAGGGTAAACCCCGGGGAGCTGTTTTTT CASSPSDRVNPGELFF
TRBJ2-7 TRBV15 few TRBD1 TGTGCCACCAGCAGAGTTCTGGGACAGGGGTCCTACGAGCAGTACTTC CATSRVLGQGSYEQYF
TRBJ1-1 TRBV12-3/TRBV12-4 - TRBD1 TGTGCCAGCAGAAAACCGGGACAGGGGCTAAATGAAGCTTTCTTT CASRKPGQGLNEAFF
TRBJ1-1 TRBV14 once - TGTGCCAGCAGCCAAAACGGGGGAGGGAGGAACACTGAAGCTTTCTTT CASSQNGGGRNTEAFF
TRBJ1-2 TRBV29-1 - - TGCAGCGCCCCAGCCGCGGGAGCAGGGCGGGACTATGGCTACACCTTC CSAPAAGAGRDYGYTF
TRBJ1-5 TRBV12-3/TRBV12-4 - TRBD1 TGTGCCAGCAGGAAGGGGGCTCCGAGCAATCAGCCCCAGCATTTT CASRKGAPSNQPQHF
TRBJ2-1 TRBV6-5 few TRBD2 TGTGCCAGCAGCCCAGACGGGGGGGGCGGAATGACGGGGCAGTTCTTC CASSPDGGGGMTGQFF
TRBJ2-3 TRBV7-6 many - TGTGCCAGCAGCTTCGGGACCAGACCGGATACGCAGTATTTT CASSFGTRPDTQYF
TRBJ1-1 TRBV7-9 - TRBD1 TGTGCCAGCACCGGACAGGGGGGGACTGAAGCTTTCTTT CASTGQGGTEAFF
TRBJ2-5 TRBV15 many - TGTGCCACCAGCCAGGCCCGGACTCAAGAGACCCAGTACTTC CATSQARTQETQYF
TRBJ2-1 TRBV19 - - TGTGCCAGCGGTCATCCGGTGGGTGAGCAGTTCTTC CASGHPVGEQFF
TRBJ2-3 TRBV10-3 few TRBD1 TGTGGTACCGGGACAGGAGTCACAGATACGCAGTATTTT CGTGTGVTDTQYF
TRBJ2-3 TRBV27 few - TGTGCCAGCAGGGCGATACGGACTGCGGGGGATACGCAGTATTTT CASRAIRTAGDTQYF
TRBJ2-1 TRBV3-1 - - TGTGCCAGCAGCCAAGAATGGGTAGCGTTATCAGGACGTAATGAGCAGTTCTTC CASSQEWVALSGRNEQFF
TRBJ2-3 TRBV7-9 - TRBD1 TGTGCCAGCAGCTTACCAGGGGGCCCAGATACGCAGTATTTT CASSLPGGPDTQYF
TRBJ2-5 TRBV7-3 few TRBD2 TGTGCCAGCAGCTCAGCGGGGGCTGAGACCCAGTACTTC CASSSAGAETQYF
TRBJ2-1 TRBV9 - TRBD2 TGTGCCAGCAGCGGACTAGCGGGGGACTGGTGGATGCAGTTCTTC CASSGLAGDWWMQFF
TRBJ1-1 TRBV30 few - TGTGCCTGGAGGAGACGAGGGACATCACCAAACACTGAAGCTTTCTTT CAWRRRGTSPNTEAFF
TRBJ2-7 TRBV19 - - TGTGCCAGTACCCAGGCAGCCGGGGGAAGGGAGCAGTACTTC CASTQAAGGREQYF
TRBJ2-2 TRBV24-1 few - TGTGCCACCAGTCTCAGGGTTACCGGGGAGCTGTTTTTT CATSLRVTGELFF
TRBJ1-4 TRBV5-1 - - TGCGCCAGCAGCTTGGTGTCACGAGGAACTAATGAAAAACTGTTTTTT CASSLVSRGTNEKLFF
TRBJ1-1 TRBV29-1 - - TGCAGCGGCCGAACAGTGAACACTGAAGCTTTCTTT CSGRTVNTEAFF
TRBJ2-1 TRBV6-4 few - TGTGCCAGCAGTGACTCGGGCCGGTCGGGATACAATGAGCAGTTCTTC CASSDSGRSGYNEQFF
TRBJ1-1 TRBV6-6 - - TGTGCCAGCAGTTACTTGGTAGCTACGAACACTGAAGCTTTCTTT CASSYLVATNTEAFF
TRBJ1-1 TRBV4-1 - - TGCGCCAGCAGCTCCCAGGGGTACGCTGAAGCTTTCTTT CASSSQGYAEAFF
TRBJ2-1 TRBV20-1 - TRBD2 TGCAGTGCTAGAGATCTCCTAGCGGGAATAGGGAGCTCCTACAATGAGCAGTTCTTC CSARDLLAGIGSSYNEQFF
TRBJ1-3 TRBV4-1 few - TGCGCCAGCAGCCAGATAGGACAGATCTCTGGAAACACCATATATTTT CASSQIGQISGNTIYF
TRBJ1-1 TRBV7-6 few - TGTGCCAGCAGCCAAGCCATGGGGGTTAGGACTGAAGCTTTCTTT CASSQAMGVRTEAFF